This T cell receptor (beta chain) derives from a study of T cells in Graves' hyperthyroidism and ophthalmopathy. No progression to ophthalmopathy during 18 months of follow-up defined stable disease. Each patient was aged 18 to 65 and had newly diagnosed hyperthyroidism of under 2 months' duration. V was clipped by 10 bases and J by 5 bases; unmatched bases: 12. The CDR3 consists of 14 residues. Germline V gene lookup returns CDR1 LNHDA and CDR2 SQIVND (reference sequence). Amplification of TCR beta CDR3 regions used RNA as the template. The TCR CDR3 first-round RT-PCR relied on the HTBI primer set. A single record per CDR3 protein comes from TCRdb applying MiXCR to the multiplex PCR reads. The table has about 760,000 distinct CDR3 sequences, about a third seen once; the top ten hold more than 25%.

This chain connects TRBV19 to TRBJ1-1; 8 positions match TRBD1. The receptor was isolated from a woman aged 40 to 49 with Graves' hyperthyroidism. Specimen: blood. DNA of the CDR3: TGTGCCACCGCAAGGAGGACAGGGAGTACTGAAGCTTTCTTT. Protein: CATARRTGSTEAFF.